Each of the 7 T cell receptor beta chains below was sequenced from the same sample in a study of blood T cell repertoires in COVID-19. Method: immunoSEQ multiplex PCR; TCRdb's copy keeps in-frame clones and lacks some. Found here are 200,000 to 300,000 clones, 75% to 90% of them singletons; the top ten hold approximately 1.4%. Sequences were obtained from peripheral blood. Every receptor here comes from a woman aged 40 to 50 who had recovered from COVID-19.

This clone was picked up one time. The V call is TRBV6-4, the J call TRBJ2-2; D unresolved. CDR1 and CDR2 (germline): MRHNA, SNTAGT. This CDR3 is built from 13 residues. The V end lost 3 bases, the J end lost 7 bases, and 9 bases lay between the germline ends. In DNA, the CDR3 is TGTGCCAGCAGTGAATTTGCCGGCGGGGAGCTGTTTTTT. Its translation: CASSEFAGGELFF.

The V call is TRBV5-1, the J call TRBJ1-2; 7 bases are shared with TRBD1. The germline gives CDR1 SGHRS, CDR2 YFSETQ. Germline trimming cut 0 bases from V and 7 bases from J; bases unmatched to any gene: 3. There are 13 residues in the CDR3. The CDR3 DNA reads TGCGCCAGCAGCTTGGGACAGGGTGGTGGCTACACCTTC. This gives the protein CASSLGQGGGYTF.

The chain employs TRBV3-1 (or the pseudogene TRBV3-2) and TRBJ1-3; D ambiguous. The V gene lost 4 bases and the J gene lost 0 bases, with 13 bases spanning the gap. Germline V gene lookup returns CDR1 LGHDT and CDR2 YNNKEL (reference sequence). The CDR3 loop spans 16 amino acids. The DNA of the CDR3 is TGTGCCAGCAGCCCATGGGAGCGGAGCTCTGGAAACACCATATATTTT. Protein sequence: CASSPWERSSGNTIYF.

The chain carries TRBV27 and TRBJ2-1; 8 bases agree with TRBD2. Germline V gene sequence: CDR1 MNHEY, CDR2 SMNVEV (reference sequence). The CDR3 runs to 15 residues. After removal of 1 base from V and 5 bases from J, the junction contained 4 bases not matched to a gene. CDR3 protein: CASSLLPGGHNEQFF. CDR3 coding DNA: TGTGCCAGCAGTTTATTACCGGGGGGGCACAATGAGCAGTTCTTC.

This clone was seen a single time. As DNA, the CDR3 is TGTGCCAGCAGCCAAACCAGGTTTAGCTATGGCTACACCTTC. Translation gives CASSQTRFSYGYTF. This chain links TRBV6-5 with TRBJ1-2, with D unclear. The CDR3 contains 14 residues. V lost 6 bases and J lost 4, with 15 bases in between. The germline V gene has CDR1 MNHEY and CDR2 SVGAGI.

CDR3 sequence reads: CASPGHRQRNYGYTF. In nucleotides, the CDR3 is TGTGCCTCCCCGGGACATCGGCAGCGTAACTATGGCTACACCTTC. V is TRBV30 and J is TRBJ1-2; D possibly corresponds to TRBD1 (6 bases). V was pared by 7 bases and J by 1 base, with 19 bases between. The CDR3 totals 15 residues. The germline gives CDR1 GTSNPN, CDR2 SVGIG (reference sequence).

The chain is built from TRBV6-5 and TRBJ2-7; D gene uncertain. The CDR3 consists of 14 residues. Trimming shortened V by 6 bases and J by 2 bases, and 14 bases separated the two germline ends. Germline V lookup: CDR1 MNHEY, CDR2 SVGAGI. CDR3 loop: CASRPSGDTYEQYF. The CDR3 nucleotides are TGTGCCAGCAGGCCCTCCGGTGATACCTACGAGCAGTACTTC.